This T cell receptor beta chain was found in a study of cytomegalovirus exposure and HLA in healthy donors. Study-level findings and limits: V- and J-gene trimming of TCR beta was linked (in a later analysis) to a missense DCLRE1C variant.

A note on this clone: Its antigen is still unknown.

CDR3 size: 11 residues. CDR1 is SNHLY and CDR2 is FYNNEI in the germline V gene. Between the trimmed V and J ends, which lost 6 bases and 2 bases, there was a span of 3 bases. The PCR contained 60 Vbeta and 13 Jbeta primers. The method was immunoSEQ multiplex PCR; TCRdb's version includes in-frame clones alone and lacks a portion of them. The sample has some 150,000 clones, roughly 89% seen once. Sequenced: PBMCs. This TCR was sampled from a woman in her twenties or thirties in good health and CMV-seronegative. The rearrangement uses TRBV2 and TRBJ2-3; D unresolved. DNA of the CDR3: TGTGCCAGCAGGGCCACAGATACGCAGTATTTT. Amino acids: CASRATDTQYF.